This T cell receptor (beta chain) was identified during a study of response to subunit inactivated influenza vaccine. TCRdb ran MiXCR on the RT-PCR reads and lists one entry per CDR3 protein. The sample records 530,000 or so distinct CDR3 sequences, about 25% being singletons. The V and J ends lost 2 bases and 5 bases respectively, with 15 bases between them. The CDR3 is 15 amino acids. In this sample, this clonotype turned up many times. The sample was CD4+ T cells sorted from PBMCs, taken 5 days after vaccination. The sequence derives from a man aged 50-59 years who received an inactivated influenza vaccine. This rearrangement joins TRBV12-3 or TRBV12-4 to TRBJ1-1; possible D gene TRBD1, 6 bases. The CDR3 DNA follows: TGTGCCAGCAGTTTAAAGGCAGGGGCTTGGACTGAAGCTTTCTTT. Protein sequence: CASSLKAGAWTEAFF.